This passage covers 3 T cell receptor beta chains from one sample sequenced in a study of type 1 regulatory T cells. Antigens for these TCRs are unknown. TCRdb re-called the reads with MiXCR, one entry per CDR3 protein. Among about 67,000 distinct CDR3 sequences listed, approximately 50% were seen once. Material: cultured non-Tr1 T cells, either the whole culture or a sorted T cell fraction (not recorded which). The receptors shown here come from a human donor in good health.

The chain has TRBV7-8 and TRBJ1-5; TRBD1 matches 10 bases. V shed 1 base and J 5 bases; nucleotides not matched to a gene: 2. Germline CDR1 SGHVS, CDR2 FQNEAQ. The CDR3 is 15 amino acids. The CDR3 region is CASSLVTGGHQPQHF. CDR3 bases: TGTGCCAGCAGCTTAGTGACAGGGGGCCATCAGCCCCAGCATTTT.

The genes are TRBV19 and TRBJ2-2; 11 bases are shared with TRBD1. CDR1 is LNHDA, CDR2 SQIVND, per germline (reference sequence). V lost 7 bases and J lost 5; bases outside the gene matches: 12. The CDR3 covers 17 residues. CDR3 bases: TGTGCCAGTAACCCGGACAGGGGGCTGATCGGTACCGGGGAGCTGTTTTTT. Encoded protein: CASNPDRGLIGTGELFF. Drawing the rest from reference TRBV19 and TRBJ2-2, the complete variable domain is DGGITQSPKYLFRKEGQNVTLSCEQNLNHDAMYWYRQDPGQGLRLIYYSQIVNDFQKGDIAEGYSVSREKKESFPLTVTSAQKNPTAFYLCASNPDRGLIGTGELFFGEGSRLTVL.

There are a few counts of this clonotype. The chain joins TRBV9 to TRBJ1-6; D is uncertain. Germline loops: CDR1 SGDLS, CDR2 YYNGEE. This CDR3 is built from 14 residues. With 0 bases removed from V and 14 bases from J, the gap between germline ends came to 15 bases. The CDR3 region is CASSVGFSGQTLHF. As DNA, the CDR3 is TGTGCCAGCAGCGTAGGGTTTAGCGGGCAAACCCTCCACTTT.